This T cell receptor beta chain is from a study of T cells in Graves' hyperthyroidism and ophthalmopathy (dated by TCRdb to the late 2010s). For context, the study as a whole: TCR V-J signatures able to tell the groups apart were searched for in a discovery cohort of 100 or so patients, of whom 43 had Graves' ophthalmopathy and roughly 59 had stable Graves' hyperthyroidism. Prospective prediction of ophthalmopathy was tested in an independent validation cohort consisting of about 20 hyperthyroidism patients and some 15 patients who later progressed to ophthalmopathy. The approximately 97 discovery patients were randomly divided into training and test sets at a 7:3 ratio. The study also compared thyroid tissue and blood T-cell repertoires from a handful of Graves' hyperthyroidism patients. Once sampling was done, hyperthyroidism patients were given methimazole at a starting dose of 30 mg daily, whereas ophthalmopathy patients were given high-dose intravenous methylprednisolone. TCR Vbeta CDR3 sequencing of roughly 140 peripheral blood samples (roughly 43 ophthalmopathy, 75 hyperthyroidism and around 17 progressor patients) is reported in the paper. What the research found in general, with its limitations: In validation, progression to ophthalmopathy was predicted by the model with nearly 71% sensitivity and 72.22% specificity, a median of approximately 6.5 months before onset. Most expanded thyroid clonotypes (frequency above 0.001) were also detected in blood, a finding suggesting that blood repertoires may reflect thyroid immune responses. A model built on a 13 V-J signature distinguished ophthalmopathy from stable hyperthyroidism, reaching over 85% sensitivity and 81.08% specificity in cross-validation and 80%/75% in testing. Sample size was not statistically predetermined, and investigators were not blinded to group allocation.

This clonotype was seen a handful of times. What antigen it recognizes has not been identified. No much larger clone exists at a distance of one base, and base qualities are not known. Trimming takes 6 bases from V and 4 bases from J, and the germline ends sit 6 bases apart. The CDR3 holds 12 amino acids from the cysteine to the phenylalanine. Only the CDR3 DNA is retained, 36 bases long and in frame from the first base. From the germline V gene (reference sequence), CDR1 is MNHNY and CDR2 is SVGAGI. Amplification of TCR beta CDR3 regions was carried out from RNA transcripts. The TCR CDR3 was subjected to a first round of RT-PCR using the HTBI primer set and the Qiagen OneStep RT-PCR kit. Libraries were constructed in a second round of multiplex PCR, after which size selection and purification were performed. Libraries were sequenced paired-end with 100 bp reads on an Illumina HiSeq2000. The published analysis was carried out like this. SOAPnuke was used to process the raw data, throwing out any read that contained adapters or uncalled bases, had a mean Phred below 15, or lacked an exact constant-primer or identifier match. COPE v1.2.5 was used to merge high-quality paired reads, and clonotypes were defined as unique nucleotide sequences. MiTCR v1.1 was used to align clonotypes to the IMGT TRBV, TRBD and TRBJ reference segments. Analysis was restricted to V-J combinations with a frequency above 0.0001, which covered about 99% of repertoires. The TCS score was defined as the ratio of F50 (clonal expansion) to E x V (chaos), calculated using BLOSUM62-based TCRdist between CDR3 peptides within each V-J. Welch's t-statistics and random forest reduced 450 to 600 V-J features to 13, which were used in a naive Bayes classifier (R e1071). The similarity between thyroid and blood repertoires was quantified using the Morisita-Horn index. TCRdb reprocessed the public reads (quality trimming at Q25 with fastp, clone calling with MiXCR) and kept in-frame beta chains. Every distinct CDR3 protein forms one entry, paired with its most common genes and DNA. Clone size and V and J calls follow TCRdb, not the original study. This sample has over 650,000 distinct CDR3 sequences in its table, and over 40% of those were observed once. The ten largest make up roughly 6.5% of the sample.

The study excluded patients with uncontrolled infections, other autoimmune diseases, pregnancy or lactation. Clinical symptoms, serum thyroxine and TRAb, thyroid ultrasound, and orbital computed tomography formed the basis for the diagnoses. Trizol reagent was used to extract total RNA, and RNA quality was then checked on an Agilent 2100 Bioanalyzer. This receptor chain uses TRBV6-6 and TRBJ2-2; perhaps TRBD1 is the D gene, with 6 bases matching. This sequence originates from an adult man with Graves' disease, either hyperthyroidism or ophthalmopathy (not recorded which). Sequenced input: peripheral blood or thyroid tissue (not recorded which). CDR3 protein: CASRDSTGELFF. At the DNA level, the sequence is TGTGCCAGCAGGGACAGCACCGGGGAGCTGTTTTTT.